The rows below give T cell receptor beta chains drawn from one sample of a study of blood T cell repertoires in COVID-19. Some clones are missing from TCRdb's copy, which holds only in-frame ones; the method was immunoSEQ multiplex PCR. The data show approximately 81,000 clones, roughly 90% seen once. Sequences were obtained from peripheral blood. Receptor source: an older man with active or convalescent COVID-19. The CDR3 runs from the conserved cysteine through the conserved F or W.

TRBV30	TRBJ2-5	CAWMEAGPWETQYF
TRBV29-1	TRBJ1-2	CSVEDPPPGANYGYTF
TRBV18	TRBJ1-4	CASSPNPVATNEKLFF
TRBV7-9	TRBJ2-2	CASSGALTGELFF
TRBV4-1	TRBJ2-4	CASSQGIGSEDIQYF
TRBV9	TRBJ2-1	CASSVGTSGSMTPGHEQFF
TRBV10-3	TRBJ2-3	CAISQGRNTDTQYF
TRBV12-3/TRBV12-4	TRBJ2-5	CASSLGGGETQYF
TRBV2	TRBJ1-1	CASVWTVNTEAFF
TRBV3-1/TRBV3-2	TRBJ1-2	CASSPEPGGYGYTF
TRBV23-1	TRBJ1-1	CASSQRVGGTEAFF
TRBV5-5	TRBJ2-7	CASSVTGGSSYEQYF
TRBV11-2	TRBJ2-7	CASSGPGGQYEQYF
TRBV9	TRBJ2-7	CASSVGTRGVYEQYF
TRBV5-1	TRBJ2-7	CASRRQNSYEQYF
TRBV7-9	TRBJ1-1	CASSPPPGQHRNTEAFF
TRBV10-3	TRBJ1-2	CAISELGGFFGYTF
TRBV14	TRBJ1-1	CASSPWSGRATEAFF
TRBV5-6	TRBJ2-7	CASSFTDRAAYEQYF
TRBV2	TRBJ2-1	CASSEVVSGVEFF
TRBV14	TRBJ2-3	CASSHNRSRRQGSQYF
TRBV6-2/TRBV6-3	TRBJ1-2	CASSYRGHYGYTF
TRBV9	TRBJ1-4	CASSTRDRLNEKLFF
TRBV2	TRBJ2-1	CASSAVVGENEQFF
TRBV7-3	TRBJ2-1	CASSLSRLGTSGYNEQFF
TRBV7-9	TRBJ1-1	CASSSPTGSATEAFF
TRBV7-9	TRBJ1-6	CASSHSGLGSPLHF
TRBV2	TRBJ1-2	CASSERGQNTF
TRBV6-5	TRBJ1-4	CASSYHGDNEKLFF
TRBV6-2/TRBV6-3	TRBJ2-1	CASSSTSGGAREQFF
TRBV5-1	TRBJ2-5	CASSPPGGALPETQYF
TRBV27	TRBJ2-3	CASRFTGSTDTQYF
TRBV18	TRBJ1-4	CASSPDRGTNEKLFF
TRBV7-9	TRBJ1-1	CASSSQGSNTEAFF
TRBV11-2	TRBJ1-6	CASSPDRGAWNSPLHF
TRBV6-1	TRBJ2-7	CASSEIRTGGTISYEQYF
TRBV4-1	TRBJ2-3	CASSAAEGDTQYF
TRBV5-8	TRBJ1-1	CASSRLAGGEAFF
TRBV6-5	TRBJ1-5	CASRVGGLWQPQHF
TRBV2	TRBJ1-5	CASSDVTPGQPQHF
TRBV9	TRBJ2-2	CASTQHGGSNTGELFF
TRBV11-1	TRBJ1-6	CASSLELQGNSPLHF
TRBV30	TRBJ2-5	CAWSAGSYETQYF
TRBV5-1	TRBJ1-4	CASSLASGGSNEKLFF
TRBV19	TRBJ1-2	CASGTRIDYGYTF
TRBV15	TRBJ1-4	CATSPRTGLNEKLFF
TRBV18	TRBJ2-1	CASSPSDRGNEQFF
TRBV15	TRBJ2-1	CATRSGTYVEDEQFF
TRBV14	TRBJ2-3	CASSPRRVDTDTQYF
TRBV15	TRBJ2-7	CATSREAGGLEQYF